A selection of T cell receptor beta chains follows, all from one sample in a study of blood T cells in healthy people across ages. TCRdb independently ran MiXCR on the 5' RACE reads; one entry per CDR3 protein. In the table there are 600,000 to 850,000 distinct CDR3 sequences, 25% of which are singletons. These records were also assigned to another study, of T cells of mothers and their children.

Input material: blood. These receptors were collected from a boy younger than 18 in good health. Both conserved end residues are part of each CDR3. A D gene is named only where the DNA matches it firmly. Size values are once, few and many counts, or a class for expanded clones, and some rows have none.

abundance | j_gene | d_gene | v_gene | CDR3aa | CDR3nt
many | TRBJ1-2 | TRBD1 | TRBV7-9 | CASSPGTGIERSYGYTF | TGTGCCAGCAGCCCGGGGACAGGGATAGAGCGTAGCTATGGCTACACCTTC
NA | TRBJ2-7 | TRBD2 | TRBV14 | CASSQDGGVEQYF | TGTGCCAGCAGCCAAGATGGGGGGGTCGAGCAGTACTTC
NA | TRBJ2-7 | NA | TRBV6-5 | CASSDREGDEQYF | TGTGCCAGCAGCGACAGGGAGGGCGACGAGCAGTACTTC
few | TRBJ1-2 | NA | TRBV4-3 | CASSQGETGYGYTF | TGCGCCAGCAGCCAAGGGGAGACAGGCTATGGCTACACCTTC
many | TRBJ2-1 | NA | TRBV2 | CARRPDDNEQFF | TGTGCCAGAAGGCCCGACGACAATGAGCAGTTCTTC
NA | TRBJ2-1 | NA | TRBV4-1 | CASSPSLAQYNEQFF | TGCGCCAGCAGCCCGTCGCTAGCGCAATACAATGAGCAGTTCTTC
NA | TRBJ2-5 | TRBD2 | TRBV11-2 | CASSMTSVQETQYF | TGTGCCAGCAGCATGACTAGCGTACAAGAGACCCAGTACTTC
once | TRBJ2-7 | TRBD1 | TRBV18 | CASSLRQGPYYEQYF | TGTGCCAGCTCCCTGAGACAGGGGCCTTACTACGAGCAGTACTTC
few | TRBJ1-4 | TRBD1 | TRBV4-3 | CASSQEGTGYLITEKLFF | TGCGCCAGCAGCCAAGAAGGGACAGGGTATCTGATTACTGAAAAACTGTTTTTT
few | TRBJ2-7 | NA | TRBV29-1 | CSVDYREKDKQYF | TGCAGCGTAGATTACAGGGAAAAGGACAAGCAGTACTTC
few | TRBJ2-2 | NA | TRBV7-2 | CASSSLGGVNTGELFF | TGTGCCAGCAGCTCACTTGGCGGGGTGAACACCGGGGAGCTGTTTTTT
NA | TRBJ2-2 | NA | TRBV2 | CASSRGRRVDDTGELFF | TGTGCCAGCAGCCGTGGACGCAGGGTCGATGACACCGGGGAGCTGTTTTTT
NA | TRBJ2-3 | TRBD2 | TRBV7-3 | CASSSGLAKDTQYF | TGTGCCAGCAGCTCGGGACTAGCAAAAGATACGCAGTATTTT
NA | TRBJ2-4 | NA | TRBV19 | CASRPRGVGNIQYF | TGTGCCAGTAGGCCCAGGGGGGTGGGAAACATTCAGTACTTC
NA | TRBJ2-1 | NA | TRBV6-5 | CASSYSRLGEQFF | TGTGCCAGCAGTTACTCACGATTAGGTGAGCAGTTCTTC
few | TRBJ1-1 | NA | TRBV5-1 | CASSLGRVGDTEAFF | TGCGCCAGCAGCTTGGGGAGAGTGGGGGACACTGAAGCTTTCTTT
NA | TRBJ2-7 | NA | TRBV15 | CATSRKDTAYEQYF | TGTGCCACCAGCAGAAAGGACACCGCTTACGAGCAGTACTTC
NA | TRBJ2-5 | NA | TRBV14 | CASSHGRREETQYF | TGTGCCAGCAGCCACGGGAGACGGGAAGAGACCCAGTACTTC
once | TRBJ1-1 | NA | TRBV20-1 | CSARDEGGAGAFF | TGCAGTGCTAGAGATGAGGGGGGGGCCGGAGCTTTCTTT
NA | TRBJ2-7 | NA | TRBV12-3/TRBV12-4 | CASSFLVGTYEQYF | TGTGCCAGCAGTTTTCTGGTCGGCACCTACGAGCAGTACTTC
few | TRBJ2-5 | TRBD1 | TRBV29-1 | CSVQGALPETQYF | TGCAGCGTTCAGGGGGCGCTTCCAGAGACCCAGTACTTC
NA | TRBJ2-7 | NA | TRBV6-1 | CASSLLGDHYEQYF | TGTGCCAGCAGTTTGTTGGGGGACCACTACGAGCAGTACTTC
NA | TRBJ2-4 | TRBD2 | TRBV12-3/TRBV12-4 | CASGTQLAKNIQYF | TGTGCTAGCGGGACTCAACTAGCCAAAAACATTCAGTACTTC
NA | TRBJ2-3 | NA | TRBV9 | CASSPDWLTDTQYF | TGTGCCAGCAGCCCAGACTGGCTCACAGATACGCAGTATTTT
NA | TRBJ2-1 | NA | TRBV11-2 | CASSLYRLRAPYNEQFF | TGTGCCAGCAGCTTATACCGATTGAGGGCTCCCTACAATGAGCAGTTCTTC
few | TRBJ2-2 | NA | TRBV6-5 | CASSLLMGEGTGELFF | TGTGCCAGCAGTTTACTAATGGGAGAGGGGACCGGGGAGCTGTTTTTT
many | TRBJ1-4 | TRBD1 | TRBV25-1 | CASSKGTGYNEKLFF | TGTGCCAGCAGTAAAGGGACAGGGTATAATGAAAAACTGTTTTTT
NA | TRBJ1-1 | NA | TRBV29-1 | CSVANLVAFF | TGCAGCGTCGCTAACCTGGTGGCTTTCTTT
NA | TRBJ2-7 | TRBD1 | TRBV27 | CASKTAGTGGYEQYF | TGTGCCAGCAAAACTGCCGGGACAGGGGGGTACGAGCAGTACTTC
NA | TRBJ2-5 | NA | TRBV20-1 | CSASGEAETQYF | TGCAGTGCTAGCGGGGAGGCGGAGACCCAGTACTTC
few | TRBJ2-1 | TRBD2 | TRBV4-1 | CASSPLAGRYNEQFF | TGCGCCAGCAGCCCACTAGCGGGACGGTACAATGAGCAGTTCTTC
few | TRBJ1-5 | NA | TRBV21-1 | CASSKVRTASNQPQHF | TGTGCCAGCAGCAAAGTACGGACAGCCAGCAATCAGCCCCAGCATTTT
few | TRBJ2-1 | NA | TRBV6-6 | CASRETDLHNEQFF | TGTGCCAGCAGGGAGACAGACTTACACAATGAGCAGTTCTTC
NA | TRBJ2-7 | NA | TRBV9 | CASSVGQGVVSDEQYF | TGTGCCAGCAGCGTAGGGCAGGGTGTAGTTAGCGACGAGCAGTACTTC
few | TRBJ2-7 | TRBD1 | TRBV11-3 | CASSFRDRASYEQYF | TGTGCCAGCAGCTTTCGGGACAGGGCTTCCTACGAGCAGTACTTC